A single sample gave rise to the 11 T cell receptor beta chains below, sequenced in a study of vaccination effects on CD4 cells after COVID-19. The ViraFEST assay expanded antigen-specific CD4+ T cells with viral peptide pools before sequencing. After more than 8 days in culture, the CD4+ T cells were isolated. Vaccine administered to participants consisted of two doses of either BNT162b2 or mRNA-1273. These TCRs are of unknown antigen specificity. Produced via immunoSEQ multiplex PCR; TCRdb's table is partial and in-frame only. The table has about 80,000 clones, 60% to 80% seen once. The source material was CD4+ T cells from PBMCs cultured with HCoV-OC43 spike peptides, sampled after COVID-19 vaccination. Stated subset: HCoV-OC43 spike overlapping peptide pool stimulation. Every receptor here comes from a human donor who received a COVID-19 vaccine.

This clone was seen once. V gene TRBV11-2 combines with J gene TRBJ1-5; D is uncertain. Germline CDR1 and CDR2: SGHAT and FQNNGV. The CDR3 totals 15 residues. Trimming pared 1 base from V and 0 bases from J, leaving 7 bases between. CDR3 bases: TGTGCCAGCAGCTTAGGAGGCACTAGCAATCAGCCCCAGCATTTT. Translating it yields CASSLGGTSNQPQHF.

The chain has TRBV3-1 (or the pseudogene TRBV3-2) and TRBJ2-5, with 8 bases matching TRBD1. J gave up 6 bases and V 0 bases, and 9 bases lay outside the gene matches. Germline V gene data show CDR1 as LGHDT and CDR2 as YNNKEL (reference sequence). The CDR3 extends over 16 amino acids. CDR3 protein: CASSQDLTGEGQTQYF. As DNA, the CDR3 is TGTGCCAGCAGCCAAGATTTGACAGGGGAAGGGCAGACCCAGTACTTC.

This clone was picked up a small number of times. The V gene is TRBV5-8, the J gene TRBJ2-3; no reliable D call. The length of the CDR3 is 10 residues. The V gene's germline CDR1 is SGHTS and CDR2 YDEGEE. Trimming took off 7 bases at V and 6 bases at J, with 6 bases between the two ends. The CDR3 region is CASPGDTQYF. CDR3 sequence (DNA): TGTGCCAGCCCTGGGGATACGCAGTATTTT.

This chain joins TRBV5-1 and TRBJ2-2; 11 bases agree with TRBD1. This CDR3 has 18 residues. Germline lookup yields CDR1 SGHRS and CDR2 YFSETQ. Losses at the gene ends were 4 bases for V and 3 bases for J; bases not matched to a gene: 11. The CDR3 region has the DNA TGCGCCAGCAGCACAGAACCTCGGACAGGGGGCTACACCGGGGAGCTGTTTTTT. This translates into CASSTEPRTGGYTGELFF.

The rearrangement links TRBV6-5 to TRBJ1-2; tentative D call: TRBD1 (5 bases). Germline V lookup: CDR1 MNHEY, CDR2 SVGAGI. Deletions cut 5 bases from V and 4 bases from J, with 17 bases between. CDR3 length: 15 residues. CDR3: CASSPGLWNFYGYTF. DNA of the CDR3: TGTGCCAGCAGTCCAGGGCTCTGGAACTTCTATGGCTACACCTTC.

The chain joins TRBV7-2 to TRBJ1-4; no firm D call. Trimming shortened V by 2 bases and J by 1 base, and 5 bases separated the two germline ends. There are 14 residues in the CDR3. CDR1 and CDR2 (germline): SGHTA, FQGNSA. The CDR3 coding sequence is TGTGCCAGCAGCTTACGATTAACTAATGAAAAACTGTTTTTT. It yields the protein CASSLRLTNEKLFF.

The CDR3 loop is CASSRQGRGVQETQYF. The CDR3 coding sequence is TGCGCCAGCAGCCGACAGGGAAGGGGGGTACAAGAGACCCAGTACTTC. J is TRBJ2-5 and V is TRBV4-3; maybe TRBD1 (7 bases). The V end was cut by 4 bases, the J end by 2 bases, with 17 bases between. The length of the CDR3 is 16 residues. The germline CDR1 and CDR2 sequences are LGHNA and YSLEER.

A single count supports this clone. This chain joins TRBV19 and TRBJ2-7; possibly TRBD1 or TRBD2 for D (6 bases each). V gave up 7 bases and J gave up 3 bases, with 19 bases separating them. The CDR3 length is 15 residues. Germline loops: CDR1 LNHDA, CDR2 SQIVND (reference sequence). CDR3 nucleotides: TGTGCCAGTACTTACGGACGGAGGGGGTACTACGAGCAGTACGTC. Protein sequence: CASTYGRRGYYEQYV.

The chain couples TRBV10-2 to TRBJ1-5; D not resolved. The CDR3 covers 14 residues. In germline, CDR1 is WSHSY, CDR2 SAAADI. The germline V and J ends were trimmed by 3 bases and 4 bases, with 10 bases remaining between them. This chain's CDR3 is CASSDRTMNQPQHF. In nucleotides, the CDR3 is TGCGCCAGCAGTGACAGAACCATGAATCAGCCCCAGCATTTT.

The chain joins TRBV9 to TRBJ2-3, with 9 bases aligning to TRBD2. Germline V gene data show CDR1 as SGDLS and CDR2 as YYNGEE. The V gene end was trimmed by 0 bases and the J gene end by 1 base; junction bases not matched to a gene: 9. CDR3 length: 18 residues. CDR3: CASSVGASGGPGTDTQYF. The CDR3, as DNA: TGTGCCAGCAGCGTAGGAGCCAGCGGGGGGCCTGGCACAGATACGCAGTATTTT.

Here the CDR3 DNA reads TGTGCCAGCAGTGAAGCGGCGCTTGTCACAGATACGCAGTATTTT. This translates into CASSEAALVTDTQYF. J is TRBJ2-3 and V is TRBV2; no firm D call. CDR3 length equals 15 residues. Trimming stripped 0 bases from V and 2 bases from J, with 9 bases between. Germline V CDR1 and CDR2: SNHLY, FYNNEI.